This T cell receptor beta chain is drawn from a study of T cell repertoires in cytomegalovirus infection (dated by TCRdb to 2018 to 2020). Some background on the complete study: Recently identified HLA-C-restricted CMV epitopes, whose presentation resists viral immunomodulation, were targeted by peptide stimulations together with well-studied HLA-B-restricted epitopes. Because public TCR beta signatures pointed to carriage of CMV infection together with the matching HLA type, the HLA type of each donor mattered for the analysis. Broad study findings and their caveats: The ex vivo response was dominated by HLA-C-restricted CMV-specific TCR beta clonotypes, and the single most frequent clonotype in two of eight donors was supplied by these HLA-C-restricted clonotypes. Carriers of CMV infection plus the relevant HLA type were discriminated by the cumulative frequency of public TCR beta family members in the study cohort and in an independent roughly 400-donor cohort.

On this clonotype: What this receptor recognizes is not known. Base qualities were left out, and no much larger clone turns up one base away.

The treatment or condition label for this specimen denotes: in vitro stimulation with specific CMV peptide epitopes to enrich CMV-specific T cells. TCRdb names Illumina HiSeq 1500 as the instrument used. The public reads were reprocessed in TCRdb via fastp at Q25 and MiXCR, keeping in-frame beta chains. For every CDR3 protein sequence, its rows merge into one entry that carries the most common genes and DNA. The sample table holds about 74,000 distinct CDR3 sequences, of which under 30% were seen once. Of the sample, roughly 60% is held by the ten largest clones. The CDR3 contains 16 residues, cysteine and phenylalanine counted. Kept here is only the CDR3 DNA, which spans 48 bases and is read in frame from base 1. The germline V gene (reference sequence) specifies LNHDA as CDR1 and SQIVND as CDR2. V is cut back by 6 bases and J by 4 bases, with 12 bases in the junction unmatched.

The chain employs TRBV19 and TRBJ1-5; 7 bases in the junction line up with TRBD1. The sample here was CD8+ T cells from cultured PBMCs, taken from culture after CMV antigen stimulation. This TCR derives from a human donor in good health (CMV status not recorded). Some clones in this sample may be carry-over from other donors' samples. At the DNA level, the sequence is TGTGCCAGTAGGACAGGGACCTCCCACTTGAATCAGCCCCAGCATTTT. Its translation reads: CASRTGTSHLNQPQHF.